The present TCR beta chain was sequenced within a study of monozygotic twins with inflammatory bowel disease. This CDR3 is built from 13 residues. CDR1 and CDR2 (germline): MNHEY, SVGAGI. As regards this clonotype: Its target is unknown.

Regarding the study as a whole: The study found lower TCRbeta diversity (inverse Simpson) in IBD patients than in healthy co-twins. Findings did not support one strong IBD-associated signal or clonotype.

Incorporation of UMIs carrying a 6-nucleotide sample barcode was performed by template switching. For each CDR3 protein, TCRdb gives one entry from its re-call of the 5' RACE reads, without DNA. The sample holds 110,000 to 150,000 distinct CDR3 sequences. V and J are TRBV6-5 and TRBJ2-7; TCRdb returns TRBD2, unconfirmable since there is no DNA. The TCR comes from a human donor with ulcerative colitis or Crohn's disease, or a healthy co-twin of an affected twin (not recorded which). The sequenced material came from blood. The CDR3 reads CASNLPGAYEQYF.